This TCR beta chain was profiled in a study of CD8 T cells in Susac syndrome. Study outcomes and limitations: The study's TCR sequencing and HLA analysis covered a relatively small number of individuals, and the study acknowledged this.

Sequencing of TCR beta covered CD8+ and CD4+ T cells obtained from blood. TEMRA cells were FACS-enriched, while CD8+ and CD4+ T cells were negatively isolated. CDR3 length: 18 residues. Germline V gene sequence: CDR1 SQVTM, CDR2 ANQGSEA. After removal of 4 bases from V and 7 bases from J, the junction contained 18 bases not matched to a gene. When the RNA was reverse transcribed, random hexamers were used with an input of roughly 0.45 to 1 ug. Multiplex PCR with immunoSEQ amplified the TCR beta CDR3 across 54 Vbeta and 13 Jbeta. In TCRdb, the immunoSEQ multiplex PCR reads were re-called with MiXCR into one record per CDR3 protein. The sample shows approximately 150,000 distinct CDR3 sequences, approximately 93% of them seen only once. Comments on this clonotype: Its antigen is not identified.

Sequenced: CD4+ T cells from PBMCs. The chain is built from TRBV29-1 and TRBJ2-1; 11 nucleotides agree with TRBD2. The sequence came from a human donor with multiple sclerosis. CDR3 loop: CSVGGQGIAGGRLNEQFF. The CDR3 nucleotides are TGCAGCGTTGGAGGACAGGGTATAGCGGGGGGGCGATTGAATGAGCAGTTCTTC.